This passage covers 30 T cell receptor beta chains from one sample sequenced in a study of shared clonotypes between healthy human individuals. TCRdb's copy holds only in-frame clones and misses some; the assay was immunoSEQ multiplex PCR. Of about 490,000 clones in the sample, about 80% were seen once. Sequencing used PBMCs. The receptors stem from a middle-aged woman in good health. Some clones in this sample may be carry-over from other donors' samples.

This sequence joins TRBV20-1 and TRBJ1-2; D may be TRBD1 (6 bases). Deletions cut 7 bases from V and 6 bases from J, with 12 bases between. CDR3 size: 11 residues. Germline CDR1 is DFQATT and CDR2 is SNEGSKA (reference sequence). Here the CDR3 reads CSGGPGDGYTF. DNA for the CDR3: TGCAGTGGGGGGCCTGGGGATGGCTACACCTTC.

This rearrangement joins TRBV7-9 to TRBJ1-4; TRBD1 matches 7 bases. Germline V gene data show CDR1 as SEHNR and CDR2 as FQNEAQ (reference sequence). Unmatched junction bases numbered 6, after V lost 5 bases and J lost 3 bases. This CDR3 is 15 amino acids long. The CDR3 nucleotides read TGTGCCAGCAGCACCCGACAGGGAGCTAATGAAAAACTGTTTTTT. This codes for CASSTRQGANEKLFF.

In its sample, this clone was seen a few times. V is TRBV6-1 and J is TRBJ2-1; D possibly corresponds to TRBD1 (5 bases). Trimming removed 5 bases from V and 3 bases from J, with 8 bases in between. The CDR3 extends over 13 amino acids. Germline V gives CDR1 MNHNS, CDR2 SASEGT. As DNA, the CDR3 is TGTGCCAGCAGTCTTGACAGCTACAATGAGCAGTTCTTC. This translates into CASSLDSYNEQFF.

The CDR3 region has the DNA TGCGCCAGCAGCTTGGGGGACGGGTGGGGTAATGAAAAACTGTTTTTT. It encodes CASSLGDGWGNEKLFF. V usage is TRBV5-1 and J usage is TRBJ1-4; a weak D match, TRBD1 (5 bases). Germline V gene sequence: CDR1 SGHRS, CDR2 YFSETQ. V dropped 0 bases and J dropped 4 bases, with 13 bases sitting between them. This CDR3 is 16 amino acids long.

The chain employs TRBV5-1 and TRBJ2-5; 12 nucleotides match TRBD2. The V gene end was trimmed by 4 bases and the J gene end by 3 bases; junction bases not matched to a gene: 7. The CDR3 has 16 amino acids. The V gene's germline CDR1 is SGHRS and CDR2 YFSETQ. The CDR3 DNA follows: TGCGCCAGCAGCCCGAGACTAGCGGGAGCCGAAGAGACCCAGTACTTC. Translated, it gives CASSPRLAGAEETQYF.

This clone turned up a few times. A much larger clone differs by one base, so this may be a read error. The same CDR3 can be traced to other DNA sequences in this sample. This chain links TRBV7-9 with TRBJ1-1; no clear D. Per germline, CDR1 SEHNR and CDR2 FQNEAQ (reference sequence). CDR3 length: 12 amino acids. Trimming cost V 1 base and J 0 bases, with 0 bases left between them. Here the CDR3 reads CASSLVNTEAFF. Written as DNA, the CDR3 is TGTGCCAGCAGCTTAGTGAACACTGAAGCTTTCTTT.

This clone was found many times. The DNA is omitted, as the CDR3 cannot be located on it reliably, and the CDR3 follows TCRdb's listing. The V call is TRBV2, the J call TRBJ2-5; the D segment call TRBD2 is taken from the table without a DNA check. The CDR3 has 14 residues if both end residues are counted. Germline lookup yields CDR1 SNHLY and CDR2 FYNNEI. The CDR3 protein is CASIHFGREKTQYF.

This chain uses TRBV27 with TRBJ1-5; D gene unclear. CDR1 is MNHEY and CDR2 is SMNVEV in the germline V gene (reference sequence). V was pared by 2 bases and J by 4 bases, with 6 bases between. This CDR3 is 13 amino acids long. The CDR3 loop reads CASSLGLNQPQHF. The CDR3 region has the DNA TGTGCCAGCAGTTTAGGCCTTAATCAGCCCCAGCATTTT.

This clone was detected only once. The chain combines TRBV7-2 with TRBJ1-6, with 10 bases matching TRBD1. V shed 5 bases and J 7 bases; nucleotides not matched to a gene: 5. This CDR3 is 15 amino acids long. Germline V lookup: CDR1 SGHTA, CDR2 FQGNSA. CDR3 in amino acids: CASSPWTGGNSPLHF. CDR3 nucleotide sequence: TGTGCCAGCAGCCCCTGGACAGGGGGGAATTCACCCCTCCACTTT.

The rearrangement links TRBV21-1 to TRBJ2-3; the table calls TRBD1, which could not be checked here. TRBV21-1 is termed a pseudogene. The CDR3 consists of 15 residues. CDR3 DNA sequence: TGTGCCAGCAGCAAAGATCCTAGGGGCTCGAATACGCAGTATTTT. Its translation is CASSKDPRGSNTQYF.

The genes are TRBV29-1 and TRBJ2-7; the match to TRBD1 covers 7 bases. Losses at the gene ends were 6 bases for V and 0 bases for J; bases not matched to a gene: 5. The V gene's germline CDR1 is SQVTM and CDR2 ANQGSEA. This CDR3 has 13 amino acids. The CDR3 loop is CSVMTGSSYEQYF. As DNA, the CDR3 is TGCAGCGTCATGACAGGGTCCTCCTACGAGCAGTACTTC.

The chain is built from TRBV5-1 and TRBJ2-7, with D hard to call. From germline, CDR1 is SGHRS and CDR2 YFSETQ. CDR3 size: 13 residues. V lost 0 bases to trimming and J lost 5 bases, with 9 bases between them. The CDR3: CASSLGRPDEQYF. CDR3 DNA sequence: TGCGCCAGCAGCTTGGGCAGACCCGACGAGCAGTACTTC.

Note on this clone: The same CDR3 also results from other DNA sequences found in this sample. The chain uses TRBV7-9 and TRBJ1-2; D unresolved. The CDR3 extends over 12 amino acids. The V gene lost 4 bases and the J gene lost 2 bases, with 5 bases spanning the gap. CDR1 and CDR2 (germline): SEHNR, FQNEAQ (reference sequence). The CDR3 region is CASSSPNYGYTF. The DNA for the CDR3 is TGTGCCAGCAGCTCTCCCAACTATGGCTACACCTTC.

This chain joins TRBV11-2 and TRBJ2-3, with 12 bases fitting TRBD2. Germline lookup yields CDR1 SGHAT and CDR2 FQNNGV. CDR3 length: 16 residues. V shed 1 base, J shed 5 bases, and the junction held 4 bases outside the gene matches. This CDR3 is CASSLALAGGRDTQYF. In DNA form, the CDR3 reads TGTGCCAGCAGCTTAGCTCTAGCGGGAGGGAGAGATACGCAGTATTTT.

The V and J genes are TRBV28 and TRBJ2-1; no clear D. CDR3 size: 13 residues. The ends were cut back, 3 bases at V and 4 bases at J, with 7 bases in the middle. Germline V gene data show CDR1 as MDHEN and CDR2 as SYDVKM. The CDR3, as DNA: TGTGCCAGCAGTTTCGTGAGGTACAATGAGCAGTTCTTC. This codes for CASSFVRYNEQFF. Supplemented by reference TRBV28 and TRBJ2-1, the full variable domain reads DVKVTQSSRYLVKRTGEKVFLECVQDMDHENMFWYRQDPGLGLRLIYFSYDVKMKEKGDIPEGYSVSREKKERFSLILESASTNQTSMYLCASSFVRYNEQFFGPGTRLTVL.

This chain connects TRBV2 to TRBJ1-2; D perhaps matches TRBD1 (6 bases). This CDR3 comprises 14 residues. With 7 bases removed from V and 8 bases from J, the gap between germline ends came to 20 bases. CDR1 and CDR2 from the germline V gene are SNHLY and FYNNEI. The CDR3 DNA follows: TGTGCCAGCATCTGGGACACCGTAGGGGGGGGCTACACCTTC. Translating gives CASIWDTVGGGYTF.

The chain uses TRBV7-8 and TRBJ2-5; D unclear. V gave up 1 base and J gave up 0 bases, with 3 bases separating them. The CDR3 covers 13 residues. From germline, CDR1 is SGHVS and CDR2 FQNEAQ. The CDR3 DNA reads as TGTGCCAGCAGCTTAGGCGACCAAGAGACCCAGTACTTC. Translated: CASSLGDQETQYF.

This clone was picked up many times. This chain uses TRBV4-3 with TRBJ1-1; D is unclear. This CDR3 comprises 14 residues. CDR1 LGHNA and CDR2 YSLEER come from the germline V gene. V lost 4 bases and J lost 0, with 9 bases in between. The CDR3 reads CASSRHRMNTEAFF. The CDR3 nucleotides read TGCGCCAGCAGCCGGCACCGCATGAACACTGAAGCTTTCTTT.

The chain is built from TRBV2 and TRBJ2-1, with 10 bases matching TRBD2. V shed 4 bases, J shed 3 bases, and the junction held 6 bases outside the gene matches. Germline CDR1 SNHLY, CDR2 FYNNEI. This CDR3 is 16 amino acids long. In nucleotides, the CDR3 is TGTGCCAGCAGTGGAGTACTAGCGGGACGCTACAATGAGCAGTTCTTC. Its translation: CASSGVLAGRYNEQFF.

V and J are TRBV2 and TRBJ2-1; D is undetermined. V was clipped by 8 bases and J by 0 bases, with 11 bases between them. The germline CDR1 and CDR2 sequences are SNHLY and FYNNEI. CDR3 length equals 14 residues. CDR3 nucleotide sequence: TGTGCCAGCTTTCCAGCGAGCTCCTACAATGAGCAGTTCTTC. Protein: CASFPASSYNEQFF.

V gene TRBV2 combines with J gene TRBJ1-1; 9 nucleotides align to TRBD1. The CDR3 loop spans 14 amino acids. V lost 5 bases, J lost 2 bases, and 3 bases stayed unmatched. CDR1 and CDR2 (germline): SNHLY, FYNNEI. The CDR3, as DNA: TGTGCCAGCAGTTGGGACAGGGAAAACACTGAAGCTTTCTTT. Translated, it gives CASSWDRENTEAFF.

The chain links TRBV5-1 to TRBJ1-2, with no clear D. This CDR3 has 16 residues. Germline V gene data show CDR1 as SGHRS and CDR2 as YFSETQ. V was pared by 1 base and J by 3 bases, with 16 bases between. CDR3 amino acids: CASSLSLEGSDYGYTF. CDR3 bases: TGCGCCAGCAGCTTGTCCCTGGAGGGCTCGGACTATGGCTACACCTTC.

V is TRBV7-2 and J is TRBJ2-3; 7 bases are shared with TRBD2. Trimming at V came to 3 bases and at J to 0 bases, leaving 6 bases not matched to a gene. The CDR3 length is 16 residues. In germline, CDR1 is SGHTA, CDR2 FQGNSA. CDR3 protein: CASSLERGTSTDTQYF. The CDR3 DNA sequence: TGTGCCAGCAGCTTGGAGCGGGGTACTAGCACAGATACGCAGTATTTT.

V gene TRBV5-1 combines with J gene TRBJ2-7; D perhaps matches TRBD1 (5 bases). In germline, CDR1 is SGHRS, CDR2 YFSETQ. There are 15 residues in the CDR3. Trimming stripped 5 bases from V and 6 bases from J, with 21 bases between. The CDR3 loop reads CASRPLRTDQGEQYF. The CDR3, as DNA: TGCGCCAGCAGGCCTCTCCGGACGGATCAGGGCGAGCAGTACTTC.

CDR3 bases: TGCGCCAGCAGCCAAGATCCTGTATGGTCGGGCACTGAAGCTTTCTTT. The encoded protein is CASSQDPVWSGTEAFF. The J gene is TRBJ1-1, the V gene TRBV4-1; no reliable D call. The CDR3 extends over 16 amino acids. In germline, CDR1 is MGHRA, CDR2 YSYEKL. The ends were cut back, 0 bases at V and 4 bases at J, with 15 bases in the middle.

The chain carries TRBV15 and TRBJ1-3; D unclear. The CDR3 covers 14 residues. The germline V gene has CDR1 LNHNV and CDR2 YYDKDF (reference sequence). V was cut by 9 bases and J by 0 bases, with 12 bases left in between. The CDR3, as DNA: TGTGCCACTTCTTGGCCGAGCTCTGGAAACACCATATATTTT. It is translated as CATSWPSSGNTIYF.

This chain connects TRBV15 to TRBJ2-4; the D gene is possibly TRBD2 (5 bases). The V end lost 1 base, the J end lost 8 bases, and 12 bases lay between the germline ends. CDR3 length: 14 residues. Germline lookup yields CDR1 LNHNV and CDR2 YYDKDF (reference sequence). The CDR3 region has the DNA TGTGCCACCAGCAGAGTCCCCCGGGGATACATTCAGTACTTC. Protein sequence: CATSRVPRGYIQYF.

J is TRBJ1-1 and V is TRBV7-9; D not certain. The germline V and J ends were trimmed by 2 bases and 0 bases, with 13 bases remaining between them. From germline, CDR1 is SEHNR and CDR2 FQNEAQ (reference sequence). The CDR3 sequence is 16 residues long. The CDR3: CASSLLGGYMNTEAFF. The CDR3 bases are TGTGCCAGCAGCTTACTCGGTGGCTACATGAACACTGAAGCTTTCTTT.

The V and J genes are TRBV5-6 and TRBJ2-3; TRBD1 or TRBD2 may be the D gene (5 bases each). CDR1 and CDR2 from the germline V gene are SGHDT and YYEEEE. This CDR3 is 15 amino acids long. V was trimmed by 1 base and J by 6 bases, leaving 15 bases between them. CDR3 amino acids: CASSLRSGGWDTQYF. The CDR3 region has the DNA TGTGCCAGCAGCTTGAGGTCTGGGGGTTGGGATACGCAGTATTTT.

CDR3 sequence reads: CASSQLEAGELFF. CDR3 DNA: TGTGCCAGCAGTCAACTGGAGGCCGGGGAGCTGTTTTTT. The chain couples TRBV6-5 to TRBJ2-2; TRBD2 might be the D (5 bases). The CDR3 totals 13 residues. V was clipped by 5 bases and J by 6 bases, with 10 bases between them. Looked up from germline, CDR1 is MNHEY and CDR2 is SVGAGI.